These T cell receptor beta chains were read from a single sample in a study of shared clonotypes between healthy human individuals. The table came from immunoSEQ multiplex PCR; TCRdb's copy has only in-frame clones and leaves some out. The repertoire consists of approximately 2.1 million clones, with approximately 93% occurring once and the leading ten covering under 0.45%. The sequenced sample was naive CD4+ T cells from PBMCs. The receptors come from a young man in good health. Some clones in this sample may be carry-over from other donors' samples. Each CDR3 is given with its conserved first and last residue. Each record gives: J gene, D gene, V gene, clone size, CDR3 protein, CDR3 DNA. D genes are given only for firm matches. Size values are once, few and many counts, or a class for expanded clones, and some rows have none.

TRBJ2-2	.	TRBV7-8	.	CAISGRTNTGELFF	TGTGCCATATCGGGACGGACGAACACCGGGGAGCTGTTTTTT
TRBJ1-1	.	TRBV9	.	CASSVRANTEAFF	TGTGCCAGCAGCGTCAGGGCGAACACTGAAGCTTTCTTT
TRBJ2-7	.	TRBV29-1	.	CSVSGVGSYEQYF	TGCAGCGTCTCAGGGGTTGGTTCCTACGAGCAGTACTTC
TRBJ1-4	TRBD1	TRBV7-9	.	CASSLAKGQGGEKLFF	TGTGCCAGCAGCTTAGCGAAGGGGCAGGGGGGTGAAAAACTGTTTTTT
TRBJ2-4	.	TRBV5-1	.	CASSRAASSPGRAKNIQYF	TGCGCCAGCAGCCGCGCGGCCAGCTCCCCGGGGCGGGCCAAAAACATTCAGTACTTC
TRBJ1-1	TRBD1	TRBV19	.	CASTRNLGTAFMNTEAFF	TGTGCCAGTACCCGGAACCTCGGGACAGCATTTATGAACACTGAAGCTTTCTTT
TRBJ2-3	.	TRBV28	.	CASRSMGLPSTDTQYF	TGTGCCAGCAGGAGTATGGGACTCCCTAGCACAGATACGCAGTATTTT
TRBJ2-3	.	TRBV18	.	CASSEFQDTQYF	TGTGCCAGCTCAGAGTTCCAAGATACGCAGTATTTT
TRBJ1-6	.	TRBV7-9	.	CASSRTAVNSPLHF	TGTGCCAGCAGCCGGACGGCGGTTAATTCACCCCTCCACTTT
TRBJ1-4	TRBD1	TRBV28	.	CASSKAPMSQGGGKLFF	TGTGCCAGCAGTAAAGCCCCTATGAGCCAGGGGGGTGGAAAACTGTTTTTT
TRBJ2-3	TRBD1	TRBV18	.	CASSPDRDRTDTQYF	TGTGCCAGCTCCCCAGACAGGGATCGAACAGATACGCAGTATTTT
TRBJ2-1	.	TRBV7-2	.	CASSLSSSYNEQFF	TGTGCCAGCAGCTTATCGAGCTCCTACAATGAGCAGTTCTTC
TRBJ2-5	.	TRBV30	.	CAWGWADWETQYF	TGTGCCTGGGGTTGGGCCGACTGGGAGACCCAGTACTTC
TRBJ2-7	.	TRBV5-1	.	CASSSAPPRREQYF	TGCGCCAGCAGCTCCGCCCCGCCTCGGCGCGAGCAGTACTTC
TRBJ2-1	TRBD1	TRBV28	.	CASSSGQGAGFSYNEQFF	TGTGCCAGCAGTTCCGGACAGGGGGCGGGGTTCTCCTACAATGAGCAGTTCTTC
TRBJ1-2	TRBD1	TRBV7-8	.	CASSRDGTGNYGYTF	TGTGCCAGCAGCCGAGACGGGACAGGCAACTATGGCTACACCTTC
TRBJ2-6	.	TRBV27	.	CASSQVTSLSGANVLTF	TGTGCCAGCAGCCAGGTTACGAGTCTATCTGGGGCCAACGTCCTGACTTTC
TRBJ2-5	TRBD1	TRBV6-6	.	CASSYSTGGARVTQYF	TGTGCCAGCAGTTACTCGACAGGGGGCGCGAGGGTGACCCAGTACTTC
TRBJ1-2	.	TRBV7-9	few	CASSLGRNYGYTF	TGTGCCAGCAGCTTAGGACGGAACTATGGCTACACCTTC
TRBJ2-7	TRBD2	TRBV4-2	.	CASSQREGSSYEQYF	TGTGCCAGCAGTCAACGGGAGGGAAGCTCCTACGAGCAGTACTTC
TRBJ1-2	.	TRBV25-1	.	CASSEYRFPNYGYTF	TGTGCCAGCAGTGAATACAGGTTCCCTAACTATGGCTACACCTTC
TRBJ2-2	TRBD2	TRBV4-3	.	CASSQASGRNTGELFF	TGCGCCAGCAGCCAAGCTAGCGGGAGGAACACCGGGGAGCTGTTTTTT
TRBJ2-1	.	TRBV19	.	CASSPFLREGTIYEQFF	TGTGCCAGTAGTCCCTTTTTGCGGGAAGGTACAATCTATGAGCAGTTCTTC
TRBJ2-7	.	TRBV5-1	.	CASSLDLDEQYF	TGCGCCAGCAGCTTGGATTTAGACGAGCAGTACTTC
TRBJ1-2	TRBD1	TRBV29-1	.	CSHAGTGALGNGYTF	TGCAGCCACGCCGGGACAGGGGCCCTAGGGAATGGCTACACCTTC
TRBJ2-5	TRBD1	TRBV5-1	.	CATRAGGILETQYF	TGCGCCACCCGTGCAGGGGGCATATTGGAGACCCAGTACTTC
TRBJ2-6	.	TRBV6-5	once	CASARLSGANVLTF	TGTGCCAGTGCCAGGCTTTCTGGGGCCAACGTCCTGACTTTC
TRBJ2-7	.	TRBV6-5	.	CASSYSGTTYEQYF	TGTGCCAGCAGTTATTCCGGGACCACCTACGAGCAGTACTTC
TRBJ2-3	TRBD2	TRBV19	.	CASSRTSNTDTQYF	TGTGCCAGTAGTCGGACTAGCAACACAGATACGCAGTATTTT
TRBJ1-4	.	TRBV28	.	CASSSWGVNEKLFF	TGTGCCAGCAGTTCGTGGGGCGTAAATGAAAAACTGTTTTTT
TRBJ1-5	TRBD1	TRBV5-1	.	CASSPGTGGRRQPQHF	TGCGCCAGCAGCCCTGGGACAGGGGGTAGGCGTCAGCCCCAGCATTTT
TRBJ1-5	TRBD1	TRBV28	.	CASRSGQVNQPQHF	TGTGCCAGCAGATCCGGACAGGTCAATCAGCCCCAGCATTTT
TRBJ2-7	TRBD2	TRBV18	.	CASSPGTSGSNEQYF	TGTGCCAGCTCACCAGGGACTAGCGGGAGTAACGAGCAGTACTTC
TRBJ2-7	.	TRBV28	.	CASSSGTLNSYEQYF	TGTGCCAGCAGTTCCGGGACTTTGAACTCCTACGAGCAGTACTTC
TRBJ1-1	.	TRBV10-1	once	CASSERAWGSTEAFF	TGCGCCAGCAGTGAGCGGGCTTGGGGTTCGACTGAAGCTTTCTTT
TRBJ1-1	TRBD1	TRBV5-1	.	CASSEEDRGTTEAFF	TGCGCCAGCAGCGAAGAGGACAGGGGGACCACTGAAGCTTTCTTT
TRBJ2-2	.	TRBV4-2	.	CASSLSAVGTAASGELFF	TGTGCCAGCAGCCTAAGCGCCGTCGGGACGGCCGCCTCCGGGGAGCTGTTTTTT
TRBJ1-1	.	TRBV28	.	CASTPTGGITEAFF	TGTGCCAGCACCCCAACGGGGGGGATCACTGAAGCTTTCTTT
TRBJ2-7	.	TRBV10-3	.	CAIGGTSTYEQYF	TGTGCCATCGGGGGGACATCAACCTACGAGCAGTACTTC
TRBJ1-2	.	TRBV5-5	.	CASTIPGAEGYTF	TGTGCCAGCACTATCCCAGGGGCGGAGGGCTACACCTTC
TRBJ2-3	.	TRBV5-4	.	CASSSLAGTDTQYF	TGTGCCAGCAGCTCACTGGCGGGGACAGATACGCAGTATTTT
TRBJ1-5	.	TRBV30	.	CAWSVSSDSNQPQHF	TGTGCCTGGAGTGTATCCAGTGATAGCAATCAGCCCCAGCATTTT
TRBJ1-2	.	TRBV18	.	CASSPSGSNYGYTF	TGTGCCAGCTCACCGTCAGGATCCAACTATGGCTACACCTTC
TRBJ2-5	TRBD2	TRBV19	.	CAVASGAQETQYF	TGTGCCGTGGCTAGCGGAGCTCAAGAGACCCAGTACTTC
TRBJ2-3	TRBD2	TRBV5-1	.	CASSLVRLAGTADTQYF	TGCGCCAGCAGCTTGGTGCGACTAGCGGGAACGGCAGATACGCAGTATTTT
TRBJ2-3	TRBD2	TRBV2	once	CASSASGRGRADTQYF	TGTGCCAGCAGTGCTAGCGGGAGGGGCAGGGCAGATACGCAGTATTTT
TRBJ2-5	.	TRBV28	.	CASSLTGRQETQYF	TGTGCCAGCAGTCTGACAGGAAGGCAAGAGACCCAGTACTTC